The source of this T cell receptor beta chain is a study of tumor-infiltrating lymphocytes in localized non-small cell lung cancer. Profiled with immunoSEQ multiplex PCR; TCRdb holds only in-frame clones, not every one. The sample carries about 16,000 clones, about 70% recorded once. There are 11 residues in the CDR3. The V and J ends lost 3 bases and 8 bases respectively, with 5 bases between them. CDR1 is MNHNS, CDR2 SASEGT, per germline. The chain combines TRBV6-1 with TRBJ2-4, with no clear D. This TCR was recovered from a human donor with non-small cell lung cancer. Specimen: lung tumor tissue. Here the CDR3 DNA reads TGTGCCAGCAGTGAGTCTTACATTCAGTACTTC. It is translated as CASSESYIQYF.